This T cell receptor (beta chain) was sequenced in a study of spatial heterogeneity in lung cancer. Regarding the study as a whole: Higher tumor mutation counts went along with higher counts of expanded intratumoral alpha and beta TCRs.

In its sample, this clonotype was seen many times. What it recognizes is unknown. This sample's time point: sample taken at primary tumor resection. TCRdb called the 5' RACE reads again in MiXCR, with one record for every CDR3 protein. The data contain about 12,000 distinct CDR3 sequences, around 6.1% of them singletons. The V gene lost 10 bases and the J gene lost 0 bases, with 9 bases spanning the gap. The CDR3 runs to 12 residues. Germline V gene sequence: CDR1 SGHAT, CDR2 FQDESV (reference sequence). The sequence derives from a female donor with early-stage non-small cell lung cancer. This chain uses TRBV11-1 with TRBJ1-1; unclear D gene. The sequences come from lung tumor tissue, collected at surgery. DNA for the CDR3: TGTGCCACCGGAAGGATGAACACTGAAGCTTTCTTT. It codes for CATGRMNTEAFF.